These 27 T cell receptor beta chains share one sample of origin, sequenced in a study of CD8 T cells in Susac syndrome. Reverse transcription of about 0.5 to 1 ug RNA used random hexamers. TCRdb processed the immunoSEQ multiplex PCR reads anew with MiXCR; each CDR3 protein has one entry. The data show approximately 180,000 distinct CDR3 sequences, more than 85% seen once. The sequenced sample consisted of CD4+ T cells from PBMCs. The receptors were sampled from a human donor with Susac syndrome.

V is TRBV19 and J is TRBJ1-1; 7 bases map to TRBD1. The CDR3 has 15 residues. Germline trimming cut 3 bases from V and 5 bases from J; bases unmatched to any gene: 9. Germline V gene data show CDR1 as LNHDA and CDR2 as SQIVND (reference sequence). The DNA for the CDR3 is TGTGCCAGTAGTATGATCCAGGGGGTGAGTACTGAAGCTTTCTTT. As protein: CASSMIQGVSTEAFF.

This chain joins TRBV4-2 and TRBJ2-4; TRBD2 aligns across 8 bases. Germline V gene lookup returns CDR1 LGHNA and CDR2 YNFKEQ. V shed 4 bases, J shed 5 bases, and the junction held 7 bases outside the gene matches. The CDR3 is 15 residues long. CDR3 protein: CASSPGPGGENIQYF. In nucleotides, the CDR3 is TGTGCCAGCAGCCCGGGGCCGGGGGGGGAAAACATTCAGTACTTC.

This clonotype appeared a single time. V gene TRBV29-1 combines with J gene TRBJ1-1; D gene unclear. The CDR3 is 11 residues long. Germline V CDR1 and CDR2: SQVTM, ANQGSEA. The V and J ends lost 7 bases and 0 bases respectively, with 6 bases between them. The CDR3 bases are TGCAGCGGTGGGATGAACACTGAAGCTTTCTTT. Encoded protein: CSGGMNTEAFF.

The chain links TRBV5-1 to TRBJ2-2; D is perhaps TRBD2 (5 bases). V lost 1 base and J 3 bases, leaving 13 bases between the germline ends. CDR1 and CDR2 (germline): SGHRS, YFSETQ. The CDR3 length is 16 residues. CDR3 in amino acids: CASSLFGVLDTGELFF. CDR3 nucleotide sequence: TGCGCCAGCAGCTTGTTCGGGGTATTGGACACCGGGGAGCTGTTTTTT. Full variable domain (remainder filled in from reference TRBV5-1 and TRBJ2-2): KAGVTQTPRYLIKTRGQQVTLSCSPISGHRSVSWYQQTPGQGLQFLFEYFSETQRNKGNFPGRFSGRQFSNSRSEMNVSTLELGDSALYLCASSLFGVLDTGELFFGEGSRLTVL.

The chain couples TRBV28 to TRBJ2-7, with D hard to call. The CDR3 sequence is 12 residues long. Germline values: CDR1 MDHEN, CDR2 SYDVKM. The ends were cut back, 4 bases at V and 2 bases at J, with 6 bases in the middle. In nucleotides, the CDR3 is TGTGCCAGCAGTTCGGCTACCTACGAGCAGTACTTC. Residues: CASSSATYEQYF.

This clonotype was recorded only once. The J gene is TRBJ1-1, the V gene TRBV18, with 7 bases that match TRBD1. Germline CDR1 is KGHSH and CDR2 is LQKENI. The CDR3 spans 14 residues. V shed 3 bases and J 7 bases; nucleotides not matched to a gene: 8. The CDR3 sequence: CASSPMTGSVEAFF. For the CDR3, the DNA is TGTGCCAGCTCACCTATGACAGGGTCGGTTGAAGCTTTCTTT. Using reference TRBV18 and TRBJ1-1 for the parts outside the CDR3, the full variable domain is NAGVMQNPRHLVRRRGQEARLRCSPMKGHSHVYWYRQLPEEGLKFMVYLQKENIIDESGMPKERFSAEFPKEGPSILRIQQVVRGDSAAYFCASSPMTGSVEAFFGQGTRLTVV.

This rearrangement joins TRBV6-5 to TRBJ2-5; D remains unclear. V was trimmed by 0 bases and J by 2 bases, leaving 7 bases between them. The CDR3 loop spans 14 amino acids. CDR1 is MNHEY, CDR2 SVGAGI, per germline. The CDR3 protein is CASSYSNSQETQYF. CDR3 in DNA: TGTGCCAGCAGTTACTCGAATTCTCAAGAGACCCAGTACTTC.

V and J are TRBV5-5 and TRBJ2-7; D possibly corresponds to TRBD2 (5 bases). The germline CDR1 and CDR2 sequences are SGHKS and YYEKEE (reference sequence). The CDR3 sequence is 15 residues long. Trimming removed 4 bases at V and 0 bases at J, with 14 bases between. For the CDR3, the DNA is TGTGCCAGCAGCCCGGACGTTGGGAGCTCCTACGAGCAGTACTTC. Amino acid sequence: CASSPDVGSSYEQYF.

The chain uses TRBV20-1 and TRBJ1-2; D is unresolved. The germline CDR1 and CDR2 sequences are DFQATT and SNEGSKA (reference sequence). The CDR3 runs to 13 residues. V dropped 0 bases and J dropped 8 bases, with 13 bases sitting between them. In DNA form, the CDR3 reads TGCAGTGCTAGAGATTCCGCCGGGAGAGGCTACACCTTC. Translation gives CSARDSAGRGYTF.

The genes are TRBV7-8 and TRBJ2-5, with 14 positions matching TRBD2. The ends lost 5 bases at V and 5 bases at J; junction bases unmatched: 10. Germline CDR1 is SGHVS and CDR2 is FQNEAQ. The CDR3 runs to 17 residues. CDR3 in DNA: TGTGCCAGCAGCCCATCAAGACTAGCGGGGGGGAAGGAGACCCAGTACTTC. Translated, it gives CASSPSRLAGGKETQYF.

The chain employs TRBV10-3 and TRBJ2-7; D is ambiguous. The CDR3 is made up of 12 amino acids. With 4 bases removed from V and 4 bases from J, the gap between germline ends came to 8 bases. Germline CDR1 reads ENHRY; CDR2 reads SYGVKD. The CDR3 bases are TGTGCCATCAGTGGTGTTTCGTACGAGCAGTACTTC. Its translation: CAISGVSYEQYF.

The chain couples TRBV5-6 to TRBJ1-2, with TRBD1 matching 8 bases. Germline CDR1 is SGHDT and CDR2 is YYEEEE. The J segment lost 14 bases and the V segment lost 5 bases, leaving 8 bases of the junction unmatched. This CDR3 spans 11 amino acids. The CDR3, as DNA: TGTGCCAGCAGTTACGGACAGGGAAATACCTTC. The encoded protein is CASSYGQGNTF.

This clonotype was counted a single time. This chain links TRBV20-1 with TRBJ2-3; D tentatively fits TRBD1 or TRBD2 (6 bases each). V gave up 0 bases and J gave up 5 bases, with 15 bases separating them. In germline, CDR1 is DFQATT, CDR2 SNEGSKA (reference sequence). This CDR3 is 15 amino acids long. The DNA for the CDR3 is TGCAGTGCTAGAGATCTCGGGGGCTTTATAGATACGCAGTATTTT. Its translation: CSARDLGGFIDTQYF.

The CDR3 here is CASSIVWVANTGELFF. The CDR3 nucleotides are TGTGCCAGTAGTATAGTATGGGTCGCGAACACCGGGGAGCTGTTTTTT. The V and J genes are TRBV19 and TRBJ2-2; D unclear. The CDR3 runs 16 residues. CDR1 and CDR2 from the germline V gene are LNHDA and SQIVND (reference sequence). With 1 base removed from V and 0 bases from J, the gap between germline ends came to 9 bases.

V is TRBV27 and J is TRBJ2-5, with TRBD1 matching over 7 bases. The V segment lost 6 bases and the J segment 5 bases; nucleotides outside the gene matches: 9. This CDR3 spans 14 amino acids. Germline CDR1 and CDR2: MNHEY and SMNVEV (reference sequence). CDR3 in DNA: TGTGCCAGCAGGCCGACAGGGTCTGTCGAGACCCAGTACTTC. This gives the protein CASRPTGSVETQYF.

The CDR3 sequence is CASSRQPSLAMNTGELFF. In DNA form, the CDR3 reads TGTGCCAGCAGCCGTCAACCGTCCCTAGCGATGAACACCGGGGAGCTGTTTTTT. The genes are TRBV11-2 and TRBJ2-2; D is possibly TRBD2 (6 bases). From germline, CDR1 is SGHAT and CDR2 FQNNGV. There are 18 residues in the CDR3. Trimming cost V 5 bases and J 1 base, with 20 bases left between them.

The V and J genes are TRBV12-3 or TRBV12-4 and TRBJ2-7; no reliable D call. Trimming removed 5 bases from V and 7 bases from J, with 21 bases in between. The CDR3 spans 15 residues. The CDR3 DNA reads as TGTGCCAGCAGTCTCACCTCGGGCCCGGCTAGAGAGCAGTACTTC. It specifies CASSLTSGPAREQYF.

This chain links TRBV7-3 with TRBJ2-7; the D call may be TRBD1 or TRBD2 (6 bases each). The CDR3 contains 13 residues. The V gene's germline CDR1 is SGHTA and CDR2 FQGTGA. The V end lost 6 bases, the J end lost 5 bases, and 14 bases lay between the germline ends. In DNA form, the CDR3 reads TGTGCCAGCAGTAGGGGGGCCTGGGACGAGCAGTACTTC. Its translation is CASSRGAWDEQYF. Full variable domain (missing parts from reference TRBV7-3 and TRBJ2-7): GAGVSQTPSNKVTEKGKYVELRCDPISGHTALYWYRQSLGQGPEFLIYFQGTGAADDSGLPNDRFFAVRPEGSVSTLKIQRTERGDSAVYLCASSRGAWDEQYFGPGTRLTVT.

The chain recombines TRBV20-1 with TRBJ2-2; 8 bases agree with TRBD2. The CDR3 spans 15 residues. Germline V lookup: CDR1 DFQATT, CDR2 SNEGSKA (reference sequence). With V trimmed by 0 bases and J by 5 bases, 5 bases remained unmatched. CDR3 region: CSARDTSGGTGELFF. For the CDR3, the DNA is TGCAGTGCTAGAGATACCTCGGGAGGGACCGGGGAGCTGTTTTTT.

The CDR3 loop is CASSQGAGNEQFF. CDR3 coding DNA: TGTGCCAGCAGCCAAGGGGCCGGCAATGAGCAGTTCTTC. V gene TRBV5-6 combines with J gene TRBJ2-1; a possible D gene is TRBD1 (5 bases). Trimming stripped 4 bases from V and 6 bases from J, with 11 bases between. Germline-derived CDR1 and CDR2 are SGHDT and YYEEEE. The CDR3 consists of 13 residues.

The chain employs TRBV20-1 and TRBJ1-4; the D gene is possibly TRBD1 (5 bases). This CDR3 has 17 residues. The germline V gene has CDR1 DFQATT and CDR2 SNEGSKA (reference sequence). The ends were cut back, 7 bases at V and 7 bases at J, with 28 bases in the middle. The CDR3 loop reads CSVPEGGAPFLSEKLFF. The CDR3 coding sequence is TGCAGTGTCCCGGAGGGAGGGGCCCCATTTCTTTCTGAAAAACTGTTTTTT.

The chain is built from TRBV6-1 and TRBJ2-1, with a tentative D call TRBD2 (6 bases). Germline CDR1 is MNHNS and CDR2 is SASEGT. V lost 1 base and J 12 bases, leaving 16 bases between the germline ends. The CDR3 spans 14 residues. DNA for the CDR3: TGTGCCAGCAGTGAAGAGGTTCGGGGGTACGGGCAGTTCTTC. This encodes CASSEEVRGYGQFF.

The V call is TRBV27, the J call TRBJ2-1; D may be TRBD2 (5 bases). V lost 4 bases and J lost 7, with 17 bases in between. The length of the CDR3 is 15 residues. CDR1 MNHEY and CDR2 SMNVEV come from the germline V gene (reference sequence). The CDR3 is CASSSEGRVVNEQFF. The CDR3 DNA follows: TGTGCCAGCAGTTCCGAGGGCCGCGTTGTAAATGAGCAGTTCTTC.

A note on this clonotype: Without the conserved terminal phenylalanine or tryptophan, this CDR3 likely stems from a read error. The chain combines TRBV7-2 with TRBJ2-3, with 15 bases aligning to TRBD2. With 3 bases clipped from V and 5 bases from J, the junction kept 3 bases outside the gene matches. Germline V gives CDR1 SGHTA, CDR2 FQGNSA. This CDR3 is built from 16 residues. The CDR3 DNA sequence: TGTGCCAGCAGCTTGCGGACTAGCGGGAGGGTAGATACGCAGTATTCT. Amino acid sequence: CASSLRTSGRVDTQYS.

The chain joins TRBV7-3 to TRBJ2-1; maybe TRBD2 (6 bases). CDR1 and CDR2 (germline): SGHTA, FQGTGA. V lost 2 bases, J lost 6 bases, and 17 bases lay in between. This CDR3 is built from 16 residues. CDR3 loop: CASSLGPGLYFNEQFF. CDR3 coding DNA: TGTGCCAGCAGCTTAGGCCCGGGACTCTACTTCAATGAGCAGTTCTTC.

The CDR3 region has the DNA TGTGCCAGCAGTGATTTAGGGGTTGAGGGGGAGACCCAGTACTTC. Translating gives CASSDLGVEGETQYF. This sequence joins TRBV2 and TRBJ2-5; D is tentatively TRBD1 or TRBD2 (5 bases each). Germline V gene data show CDR1 as SNHLY and CDR2 as FYNNEI. This CDR3 is 15 amino acids long. V lost 3 bases and J 5 bases, leaving 16 bases between the germline ends.

The V call is TRBV6-5, the J call TRBJ2-7, with D possibly being TRBD1 (6 bases). Germline CDR1 MNHEY, CDR2 SVGAGI. The CDR3 sequence is 17 residues long. V shed 2 bases and J shed 3 bases, with 20 bases lying between them. In DNA form, the CDR3 reads TGTGCCAGCAGTTACCGCCCACCGGGACAAGTGGTCTACGAGCAGTACTTC. Its protein is CASSYRPPGQVVYEQYF.